This TCR beta chain was profiled in a study of cytomegalovirus exposure and HLA in healthy donors. This CDR3 is built from 12 residues. V lost 6 bases, J lost 7 bases, and 12 bases lay in between. Germline values: CDR1 MNHNS, CDR2 SASEGT. This clone has more than one count but fewer than ten. What it binds is unknown. Researchers ran the PCR with 60 Vbeta and 13 Jbeta primers. Measured with immunoSEQ multiplex PCR; TCRdb has only the in-frame clones, and not every one. The sample has 100,000 to 150,000 clones, around 68% seen once. Study-wide points: When presence/absence was analysed, sequencing depth was taken to be roughly uniform across donors.

The J gene is TRBJ1-1, the V gene TRBV6-1; no definite D call. Sequencing was carried out using PBMCs. The receptor was derived from a man in his forties in good health and CMV-seropositive. In nucleotides, the CDR3 is TGTGCCAGCAGCCTACCGGGAGTTGAAGCTTTCTTT. It yields the protein CASSLPGVEAFF.